This TCR beta chain comes out of a study of blood T cell repertoires in COVID-19. Overall study context: Material from acute and convalescent COVID-19 was sourced from the United States, Italy and Spain. PBMCs, B-cell-depleted T cells, or T cells were the source of the cDNA or gDNA that made up the material.

Deletions cut 8 bases from V and 9 bases from J, with 19 bases between. This CDR3 has 13 residues. The germline CDR1 and CDR2 sequences are MDHEN and SYDVKM. Source study methods: For nucleated cells, counts were estimated from reference gene primer amplification. TCRdb keeps only in-frame clones here, not all; method: immunoSEQ multiplex PCR. V and J calls and clone size are copied from that table; D and trimming were computed from the DNA. The sample holds hundreds of thousands of clones, around 82% seen once. The source of this sequence is a woman aged 45 to 65 who had recovered from COVID-19. V is TRBV28 and J is TRBJ1-2; the D is unclear. The sequencing sample was made of peripheral blood. In nucleotides, the CDR3 is TGTGCCAGCCTTTCAAGAGAATCTATGAGCTACACCTTC. As protein: CASLSRESMSYTF.